This T cell receptor beta chain comes out of a study of cytomegalovirus exposure and HLA in healthy donors. General study findings and limits: Among TCR beta chains, those listed as cytomegalovirus-associated numbered over 150.

The PCR contained 60 Vbeta and 13 Jbeta primers. Assay: immunoSEQ multiplex PCR; the TCRdb copy retains only in-frame clones and omits some. Of around 76,000 clones in the sample, around 84% are singletons; the top ten hold about 8.2%. As for this clone: Antigen specificity is unknown.

The sequence was collected from a woman aged 40 to 50 in good health and CMV-seropositive. Sequencing was done on a sample of PBMCs.

CDR3 DNA sequence: TGTGCCAGCTCCCCTATAGCGGGGGGGACCTACGAGCAGTACTTC. This translates into CASSPIAGGTYEQYF. The chain joins TRBV18 to TRBJ2-7, with TRBD2 matching 11 bases. The CDR3 length is 15 residues. The V and J ends lost 6 bases and 2 bases, in that order; junction bases with no gene match: 6. From germline, CDR1 is KGHSH and CDR2 LQKENI.